This T cell receptor beta chain is from a study of OX40 agonist ivuxolimab in advanced cancers. Study as a whole: Ivuxolimab is an agonistic anti-OX40 (CD134) antibody, and patients were treated with it. The diagnoses of dose-escalation patients were hepatocellular carcinoma, melanoma, renal cell or head and neck cancer.

Clones were sequenced by immunoSEQ multiplex PCR, and TCRdb holds only the in-frame ones, with some missing. The table shows tens of thousands of clones, with around 80% occurring only once. CDR3 size: 14 residues. The V gene end was trimmed by 5 bases and the J gene end by 5 bases; junction bases not matched to a gene: 3. Germline V gene data show CDR1 as SGHTA and CDR2 as FQGNSA. The investigators sampled blood at baseline, at cycle 4 day 1, and at cycle 7 day 1. Here the sequenced sample was CD4+ or CD8+ T cells sorted from blood, taken in a trial of the OX40 agonist ivuxolimab. V and J are TRBV7-2 and TRBJ1-4; TRBD1 matches 9 bases. This clonotype was sampled from an adult with an advanced solid tumor such as melanoma, head and neck, liver or kidney cancer. The DNA for the CDR3 is TGTGCCAGCAGCCGGGGGACAGGGAATGAAAAACTGTTTTTT. This codes for CASSRGTGNEKLFF.